These 17 T cell receptor beta chains were all obtained from the same sample, sequenced in a study of kidney transplant recipient with SARS-CoV-2 infection. TCRdb ran MiXCR on the reads and lists one entry per CDR3 protein. The sample holds some 220,000 distinct CDR3 sequences; about 28% are singletons and the top ten take nearly 7.5%. The starting material was a blood sample, obtained at baseline and between days 110 and 120 from a kidney transplant recipient. Source of these receptors: a young adult male patient who had COVID-19 and was a kidney transplant recipient. Some of the T cells might come from the graft donor.

This clonotype was counted ten times or more. The genes are TRBV19 and TRBJ2-7; 7 bases line up with TRBD1. Trimming removed 3 bases from V and 2 bases from J; junction bases left unmatched: 4. Looked up from germline, CDR1 is LNHDA and CDR2 is SQIVND (reference sequence). The CDR3 length is 14 residues. CDR3 loop: CASSIAGGPYEQYF. The CDR3 DNA sequence: TGTGCCAGTAGTATCGCAGGGGGACCCTACGAGCAGTACTTC.

Many counts were recorded for this clonotype. V is TRBV5-1 and J is TRBJ1-1; D gene ambiguous. Germline CDR1 SGHRS, CDR2 YFSETQ. With 4 bases removed from V and 7 bases from J, the gap between germline ends came to 11 bases. There are 12 residues in the CDR3. CDR3 in amino acids: CASSPNWGEAFF. The CDR3, as DNA: TGCGCCAGCAGCCCGAACTGGGGTGAAGCTTTCTTT.

This clonotype was seen ten or more times. The chain couples TRBV18 to TRBJ1-6; maybe TRBD1 (5 bases). Germline CDR1 is KGHSH and CDR2 is LQKENI. There are 14 residues in the CDR3. Trimming shortened V by 6 bases and J by 7 bases, and 13 bases separated the two germline ends. In nucleotides, the CDR3 is TGTGCCAGCTCGCCGGGACGTTCGAATTCACCCCTCCACTTT. This codes for CASSPGRSNSPLHF.

The chain employs TRBV5-8 and TRBJ1-2; the D is unclear. This CDR3 has 16 amino acids. With 7 bases removed from V and 4 bases from J, the gap between germline ends came to 23 bases. Germline CDR1 is SGHTS and CDR2 is YDEGEE. This CDR3 reads CASPLPHPRKTYGYTF. DNA for the CDR3: TGTGCCAGCCCGCTTCCTCATCCACGAAAGACCTATGGCTACACCTTC.

Comments on this clonotype: This clone may be a read error of a much larger clone one base away. V gene TRBV19 combines with J gene TRBJ2-1, with D perhaps TRBD1 or TRBD2 (5 bases each). The CDR3 length is 15 residues. Germline CDR1 reads LNHDA; CDR2 reads SQIVND (reference sequence). Trimming took off 1 base at V and 5 bases at J, with 12 bases between the two ends. The CDR3 here is CASSIAGLANNEQFF. Written as DNA, the CDR3 is TGTGCCAGTAGTATAGCAGGGCTAGCCAACAATGAGCAGTTCTTC.

This clonotype was detected ten times or more. The genes are TRBV6-2 or TRBV6-3 and TRBJ1-2; D uncertain. This CDR3 is built from 20 residues. The V and J ends lost 0 bases and 4 bases respectively, with 27 bases between them. The germline V gene has CDR1 MNHEY and CDR2 SVGEGT. The DNA for the CDR3 is TGTGCCAGCAGTTACTCGTTTTTGAGCGGCGTCGACACCTCCTTCTATGGCTACACCTTC. Residues: CASSYSFLSGVDTSFYGYTF.

Notes on this clonotype: It may be a read error: a sequence one base away is much more abundant. V usage is TRBV19 and J usage is TRBJ2-2, with D hard to call. Trimming stripped 11 bases from V and 2 bases from J, with 18 bases between. There are 15 residues in the CDR3. Germline values: CDR1 LNHDA, CDR2 SQIVND (reference sequence). The CDR3 region is CAGIGPSRNTGELFF. CDR3 coding DNA: TGTGCCGGTATTGGTCCGTCCAGAAACACCGGGGAGCTGTTTTTT.

This clonotype has a handful of counts. This chain uses TRBV5-6 with TRBJ2-5; D may match TRBD1 or TRBD2 (6 bases each). The germline V and J ends were trimmed by 6 bases and 7 bases, with 19 bases remaining between them. The CDR3 extends over 14 amino acids. The germline gives CDR1 SGHDT, CDR2 YYEEEE. CDR3 nucleotide sequence: TGTGCCAGCACCGATTGGAGTAGGGGGGCGACCCAGTACTTC. It translates to CASTDWSRGATQYF.

This clonotype turned up a few times. The rearrangement uses TRBV6-6 and TRBJ2-1; 9 nucleotides agree with TRBD1. CDR3 size: 15 residues. Germline assignment: CDR1 MNHNY and CDR2 SVGAGI (reference sequence). J lost 8 bases, V lost 4 bases, and 9 bases had no gene match. The CDR3 is CASSLQGALGDEQFF. DNA of the CDR3: TGTGCCAGCAGTTTACAGGGGGCTTTGGGCGATGAGCAGTTCTTC.

This clonotype has ten or more counts. The rearrangement uses TRBV5-4 and TRBJ1-2, with a weak D call TRBD1 (6 bases). The germline V gene has CDR1 SGHNT and CDR2 YYREEE (reference sequence). The CDR3 totals 17 residues. The ends were cut back, 4 bases at V and 6 bases at J, with 25 bases in the middle. CDR3 amino acids: CASSLPVGAYPTNGYTF. CDR3 bases: TGTGCCAGCAGCCTACCTGTGGGGGCGTACCCTACTAATGGCTACACCTTC. Using reference TRBV5-4 and TRBJ1-2 for the parts outside the CDR3, the full variable domain is ETGVTQSPTHLIKTRGQQVTLRCSSQSGHNTVSWYQQALGQGPQFIFQYYREEENGRGNFPPRFSGLQFPNYSSELNVNALELDDSALYLCASSLPVGAYPTNGYTFGSGTRLTVV.

This clonotype was found many times. V is TRBV5-1 and J is TRBJ1-6, with D hard to call. The CDR3 totals 14 residues. CDR1 SGHRS and CDR2 YFSETQ come from the germline V gene. V was trimmed by 0 bases and J by 6 bases, leaving 7 bases between them. The CDR3 sequence is CASSLVDVNSPLHF. CDR3 bases: TGCGCCAGCAGCTTGGTCGACGTTAATTCACCCCTCCACTTT.

This clonotype was recorded at least ten times. The J gene is TRBJ1-2, the V gene TRBV11-3; no definite D call. The V end lost 5 bases, the J end lost 4 bases, and 23 bases lay between the germline ends. The V gene's germline CDR1 is SGHNT and CDR2 YENEEA. CDR3 length: 17 amino acids. CDR3 amino acids: CASSRVYDLGKTYGYTF. For the CDR3, the DNA is TGTGCCAGCAGCAGGGTGTACGATCTCGGAAAGACCTATGGCTACACCTTC.

Ten or more counts support this clonotype. V is TRBV12-2 and J is TRBJ1-2. TRBV12-2 is noted as a pseudogene. The CDR3 sequence is 17 residues long. CDR3 residues: CASRSYWTPRKTYGYTF. The CDR3 bases are TGTGCAAGTCGCTCTTATTGGACTCCACGAAAGACCTATGGCTACACCTTC.

This clonotype was seen at least ten times. The J gene is TRBJ2-5, the V gene TRBV10-2, with D perhaps matching TRBD1 (5 bases). CDR1 is WSHSY and CDR2 is SAAADI in the germline V gene. V lost 2 bases and J lost 5, with 9 bases in between. CDR3 length equals 13 residues. The CDR3 sequence is CASSEGRVETQYF. The CDR3 DNA follows: TGCGCCAGCAGTGAGGGCAGGGTGGAGACCCAGTACTTC.

There are many counts of this clonotype. The chain joins TRBV20-1 to TRBJ2-2; 10 nucleotides agree with TRBD1. This CDR3 comprises 14 residues. CDR1 is DFQATT, CDR2 SNEGSKA, per germline (reference sequence). Trimming removed 4 bases from V and 5 bases from J; junction bases left unmatched: 4. This chain's CDR3 is CSAIGQGVTGELFF. Here the CDR3 DNA reads TGCAGTGCTATAGGACAGGGGGTGACCGGGGAGCTGTTTTTT.

This clonotype was seen repeatedly, ten times or more. This chain uses TRBV30 with TRBJ2-3; 9 positions match TRBD2. The CDR3 covers 12 residues. Germline lookup yields CDR1 GTSNPN and CDR2 SVGIG (reference sequence). V was pared by 5 bases and J by 5 bases, with 2 bases of the junction left unmatched. The CDR3: CAWALAGDTQYF. CDR3 sequence (DNA): TGTGCCTGGGCACTAGCGGGAGATACGCAGTATTTT.

Ten or more counts support this clonotype. The chain has TRBV9 and TRBJ1-3; D possibly corresponds to TRBD1 (5 bases). This CDR3 has 17 amino acids. Trimming left V 1 base short and J 2 bases short, with 16 bases between. Germline V gives CDR1 SGDLS, CDR2 YYNGEE. CDR3 sequence reads: CASSVFGGEFTGNTIYF. For the CDR3, the DNA is TGTGCCAGCAGCGTATTTGGGGGGGAGTTTACTGGAAACACCATATATTTT.